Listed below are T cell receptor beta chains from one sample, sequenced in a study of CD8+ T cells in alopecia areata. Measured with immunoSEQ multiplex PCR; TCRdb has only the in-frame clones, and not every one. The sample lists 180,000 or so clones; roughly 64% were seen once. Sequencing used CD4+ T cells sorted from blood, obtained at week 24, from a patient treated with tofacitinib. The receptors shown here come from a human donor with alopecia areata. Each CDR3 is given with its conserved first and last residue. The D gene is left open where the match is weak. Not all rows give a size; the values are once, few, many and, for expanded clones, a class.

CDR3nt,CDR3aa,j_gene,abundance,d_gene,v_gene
TGTGCCAGCAGTAGGGACAGGGACTACAATGAGCAGTTCTTC,CASSRDRDYNEQFF,TRBJ2-1,NA,TRBD1,TRBV27
TGTGCCAGCAGCCCCGGGGCGACTACTAACTATGGCTACACCTTC,CASSPGATTNYGYTF,TRBJ1-2,NA,NA,TRBV5-4
TGCGCCAGCAGCTTGGGGGACAGGGAAGAGACCCAGTACTTC,CASSLGDREETQYF,TRBJ2-5,NA,TRBD1,TRBV5-1
TGTGCCAGCAGCCAAGATCGGCGGGCCTATGGCTACACCTTC,CASSQDRRAYGYTF,TRBJ1-2,NA,NA,TRBV4-2
TGTGCCAGCAGTCTAGGCGGGGTTGGCTATGGCTACACCTTC,CASSLGGVGYGYTF,TRBJ1-2,few,NA,TRBV6-5
TGCAGCGTTGGAACTGCGAACTATGGCTACACCTTC,CSVGTANYGYTF,TRBJ1-2,few,NA,TRBV29-1
TGCGCCAGCAGCTTGACGTCATCCGGGGGCCGTAGCTATGGCTACACCTTC,CASSLTSSGGRSYGYTF,TRBJ1-2,NA,NA,TRBV5-1
TGTGCCAGCAGTGGGGACAGCCAAGAGACCCAGTACTTC,CASSGDSQETQYF,TRBJ2-5,NA,TRBD1,TRBV2
TGTGCCAGCAGCCCCGGACTAGCGGAAGAGACCCAGTACTTC,CASSPGLAEETQYF,TRBJ2-5,NA,TRBD2,TRBV9
TGCAGCGTTAATACGGCGTTGACTTCGAACACTGAAGCTTTCTTT,CSVNTALTSNTEAFF,TRBJ1-1,NA,NA,TRBV29-1